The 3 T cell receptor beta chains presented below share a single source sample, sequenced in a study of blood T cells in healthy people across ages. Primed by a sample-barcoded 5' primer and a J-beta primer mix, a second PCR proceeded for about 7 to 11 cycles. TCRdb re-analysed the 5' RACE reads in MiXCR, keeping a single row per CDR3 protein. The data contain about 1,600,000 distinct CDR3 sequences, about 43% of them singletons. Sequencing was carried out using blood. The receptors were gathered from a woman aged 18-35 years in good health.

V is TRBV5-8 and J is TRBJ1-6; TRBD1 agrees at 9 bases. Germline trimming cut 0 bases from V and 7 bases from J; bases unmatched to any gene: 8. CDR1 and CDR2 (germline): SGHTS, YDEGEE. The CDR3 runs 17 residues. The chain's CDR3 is CASSLAGDRVTNSPLHF. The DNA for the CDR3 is TGTGCCAGCAGCTTGGCCGGGGACAGGGTTACAAATTCACCCCTCCACTTT.

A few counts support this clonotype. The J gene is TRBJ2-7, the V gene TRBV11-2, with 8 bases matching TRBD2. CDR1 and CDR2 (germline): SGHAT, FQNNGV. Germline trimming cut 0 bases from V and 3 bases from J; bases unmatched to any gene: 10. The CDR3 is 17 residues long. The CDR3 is CASSLDSGGGRFYEQYF. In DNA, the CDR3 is TGTGCCAGCAGCTTAGATTCGGGTGGCGGGAGGTTCTACGAGCAGTACTTC.

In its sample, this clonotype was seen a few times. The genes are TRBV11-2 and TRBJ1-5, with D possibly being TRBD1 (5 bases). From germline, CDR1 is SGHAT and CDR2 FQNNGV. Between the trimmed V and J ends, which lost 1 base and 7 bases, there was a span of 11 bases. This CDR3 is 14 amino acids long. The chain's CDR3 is CASSLVDRGQPQHF. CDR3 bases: TGTGCCAGCAGCTTAGTGGATCGGGGGCAGCCCCAGCATTTT.